This T cell receptor (beta chain) was profiled in a study of cytomegalovirus exposure and HLA in healthy donors. Whole-study context: Genotyping of more than 300 donors showed that over 65% belonged to the Caucasian-associated ancestry cluster.

General study results and limits: Most CMV-associated TCR beta chains were later found to appear HLA-restricted. 16,951 TCR beta sequences were associated with HLA alleles at 0.05 false discovery rate in a later analysis. As a later analysis showed, a missense DCLRE1C variant was linked to trimming of TCR beta V- and J-genes.

Only a few counts were recorded for this clone. Its antigen remains unknown. CDR1 SEHNR and CDR2 FQNEAQ come from the germline V gene (reference sequence). This CDR3 spans 13 amino acids. J was trimmed by 3 bases and V by 5 bases; bases with no gene match: 3. PCR was performed using 60 Vbeta and 13 Jbeta primers. Profiling relied on immunoSEQ multiplex PCR, and the TCRdb table lists in-frame clones only, not all of them. The sample consists of some 98,000 clones, 81% of them appearing once. Sequenced input: PBMCs. The chain carries TRBV7-9 and TRBJ1-1; the match to TRBD1 covers 7 bases. The source is a man between 40 and 49 years old in good health and CMV-seronegative. The CDR3, as DNA: TGTGCCAGCAGCGCTCAGGGGGACACTGAAGCTTTCTTT. This codes for CASSAQGDTEAFF.